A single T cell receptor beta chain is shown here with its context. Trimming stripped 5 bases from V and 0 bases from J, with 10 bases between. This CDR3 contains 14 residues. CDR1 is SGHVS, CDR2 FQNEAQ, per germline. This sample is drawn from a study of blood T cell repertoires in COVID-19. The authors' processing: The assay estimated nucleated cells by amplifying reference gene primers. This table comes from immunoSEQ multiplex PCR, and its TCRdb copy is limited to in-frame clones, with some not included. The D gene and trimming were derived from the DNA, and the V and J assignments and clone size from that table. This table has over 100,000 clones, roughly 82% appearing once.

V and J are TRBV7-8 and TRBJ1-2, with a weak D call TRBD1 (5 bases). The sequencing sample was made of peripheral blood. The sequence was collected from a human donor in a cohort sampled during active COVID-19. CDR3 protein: CASSQQGSNYGYTF. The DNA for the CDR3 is TGTGCCAGCAGCCAGCAGGGATCTAACTATGGCTACACCTTC.